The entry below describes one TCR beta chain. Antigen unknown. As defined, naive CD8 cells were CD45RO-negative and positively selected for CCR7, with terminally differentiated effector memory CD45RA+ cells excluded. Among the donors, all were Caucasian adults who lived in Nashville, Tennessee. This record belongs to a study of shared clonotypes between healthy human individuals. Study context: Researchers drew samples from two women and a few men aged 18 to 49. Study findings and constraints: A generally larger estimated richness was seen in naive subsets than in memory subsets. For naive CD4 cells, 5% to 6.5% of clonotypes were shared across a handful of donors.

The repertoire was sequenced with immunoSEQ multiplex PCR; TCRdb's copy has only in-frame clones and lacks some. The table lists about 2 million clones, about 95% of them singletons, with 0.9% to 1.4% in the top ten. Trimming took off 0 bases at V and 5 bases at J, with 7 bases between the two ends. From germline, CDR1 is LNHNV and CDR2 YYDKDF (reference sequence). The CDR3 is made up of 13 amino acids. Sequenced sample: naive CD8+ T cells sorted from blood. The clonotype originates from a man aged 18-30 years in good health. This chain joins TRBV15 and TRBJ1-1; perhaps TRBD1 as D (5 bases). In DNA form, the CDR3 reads TGTGCCACCAGCAGAGAACAGGCAACTGAAGCTTTCTTT. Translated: CATSREQATEAFF.